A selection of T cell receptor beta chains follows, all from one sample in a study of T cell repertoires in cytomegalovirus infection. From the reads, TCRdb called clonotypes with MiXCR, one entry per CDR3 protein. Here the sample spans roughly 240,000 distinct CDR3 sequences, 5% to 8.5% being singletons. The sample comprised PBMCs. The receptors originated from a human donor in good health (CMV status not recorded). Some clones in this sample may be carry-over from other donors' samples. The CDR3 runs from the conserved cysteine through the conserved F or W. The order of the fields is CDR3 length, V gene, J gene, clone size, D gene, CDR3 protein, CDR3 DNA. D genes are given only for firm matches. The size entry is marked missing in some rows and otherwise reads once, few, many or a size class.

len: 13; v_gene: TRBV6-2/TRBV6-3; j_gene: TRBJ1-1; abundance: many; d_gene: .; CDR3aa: CATSRQLNTEAFF; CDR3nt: TGTGCCACCTCAAGACAATTGAACACTGAAGCTTTCTTT
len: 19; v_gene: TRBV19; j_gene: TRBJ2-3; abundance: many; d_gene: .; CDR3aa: CASSSRGLPLASGTDTQYF; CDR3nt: TGTGCCAGTAGTTCCCGGGGCCTACCCTTAGCTTCTGGCACAGATACGCAGTATTTT
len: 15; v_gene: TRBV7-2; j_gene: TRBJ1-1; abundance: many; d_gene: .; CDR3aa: CASSLGLSVQGEAFF; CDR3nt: TGTGCCAGCAGCTTAGGGCTCTCGGTACAGGGCGAAGCTTTCTTT
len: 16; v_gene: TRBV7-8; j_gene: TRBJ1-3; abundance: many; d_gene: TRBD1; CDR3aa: CASSRTGASSGNTIYF; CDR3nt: TGTGCCAGCAGCCGGACAGGGGCCAGCTCTGGAAACACCATATATTTT
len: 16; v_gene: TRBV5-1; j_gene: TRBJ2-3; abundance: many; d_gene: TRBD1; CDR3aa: CASSPVGQGRGDTQYF; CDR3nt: TGCGCCAGCAGCCCCGTCGGACAGGGTAGAGGAGATACGCAGTATTTT
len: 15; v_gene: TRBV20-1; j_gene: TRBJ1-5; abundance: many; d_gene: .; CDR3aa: CSARDRLVRDQPQHF; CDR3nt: TGCAGTGCTAGAGATAGACTGGTTAGGGATCAGCCCCAGCATTTT
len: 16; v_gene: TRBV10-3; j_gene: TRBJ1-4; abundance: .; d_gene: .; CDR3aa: CAISESPVATNEKLFF; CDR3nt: TGTGCCATCAGTGAGTCCCCAGTTGCAACTAATGAAAAACTGTTTTTT
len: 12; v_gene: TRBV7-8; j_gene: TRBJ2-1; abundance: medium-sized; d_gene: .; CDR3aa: CASSYNSNEQFF; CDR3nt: TGTGCCAGCAGCTACAACAGCAATGAGCAGTTCTTC
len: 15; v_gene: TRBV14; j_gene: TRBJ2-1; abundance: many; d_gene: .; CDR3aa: CASSFRDSDYNEQFF; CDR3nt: TGTGCCAGCAGTTTCCGGGACTCCGATTACAATGAGCAGTTCTTC
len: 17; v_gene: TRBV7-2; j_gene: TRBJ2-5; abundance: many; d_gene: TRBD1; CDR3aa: CASSLSGTGFYQETQYF; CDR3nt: TGTGCCAGCAGCTTAAGTGGGACAGGGTTTTACCAAGAGACCCAGTACTTC
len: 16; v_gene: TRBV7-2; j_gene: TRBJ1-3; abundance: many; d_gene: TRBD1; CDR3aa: CASSLGQGGPGNTIYF; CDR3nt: TGTGCCAGCAGCTTAGGACAGGGGGGCCCTGGAAACACCATATATTTT
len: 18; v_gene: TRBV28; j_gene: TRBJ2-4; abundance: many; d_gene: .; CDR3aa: CASSRRQSRPPAKNIQYF; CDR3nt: TGTGCCAGCAGTAGGCGGCAATCAAGACCACCAGCCAAAAACATTCAGTACTTC